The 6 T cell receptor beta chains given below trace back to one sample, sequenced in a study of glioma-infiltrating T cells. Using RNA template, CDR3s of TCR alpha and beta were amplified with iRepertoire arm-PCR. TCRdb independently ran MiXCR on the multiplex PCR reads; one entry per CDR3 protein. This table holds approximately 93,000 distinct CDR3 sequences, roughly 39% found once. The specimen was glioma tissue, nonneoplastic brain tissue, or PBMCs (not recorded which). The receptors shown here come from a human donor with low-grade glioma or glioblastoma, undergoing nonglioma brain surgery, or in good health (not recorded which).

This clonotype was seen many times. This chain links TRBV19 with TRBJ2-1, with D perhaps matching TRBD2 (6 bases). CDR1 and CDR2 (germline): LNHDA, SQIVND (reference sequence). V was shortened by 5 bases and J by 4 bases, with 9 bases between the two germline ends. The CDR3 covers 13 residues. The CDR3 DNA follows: TGTGCCAGTAGTCGACTAGATTACAATGAGCAGTTCTTC. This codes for CASSRLDYNEQFF. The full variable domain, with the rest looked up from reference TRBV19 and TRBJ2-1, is DGGITQSPKYLFRKEGQNVTLSCEQNLNHDAMYWYRQDPGQGLRLIYYSQIVNDFQKGDIAEGYSVSREKKESFPLTVTSAQKNPTAFYLCASSRLDYNEQFFGPGTRLTVL.

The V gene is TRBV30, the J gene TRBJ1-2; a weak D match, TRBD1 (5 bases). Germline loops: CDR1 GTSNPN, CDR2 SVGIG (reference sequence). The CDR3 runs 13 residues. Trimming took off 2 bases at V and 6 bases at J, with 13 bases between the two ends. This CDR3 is CAWSSSGLNGYTF. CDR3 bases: TGTGCCTGGAGTTCTTCGGGGCTGAATGGCTACACCTTC.

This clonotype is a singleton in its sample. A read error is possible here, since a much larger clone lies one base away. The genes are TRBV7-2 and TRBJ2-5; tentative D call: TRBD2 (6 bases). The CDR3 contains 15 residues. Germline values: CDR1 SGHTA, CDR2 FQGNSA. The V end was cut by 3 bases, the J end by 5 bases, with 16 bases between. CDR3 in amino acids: CASSFHVEGCETQYF. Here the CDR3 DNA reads TGTGCCAGCAGCTTCCATGTGGAGGGGTGTGAGACCCAGTACTTC. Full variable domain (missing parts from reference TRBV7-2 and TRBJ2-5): GAGVSQSPSNKVTEKGKDVELRCDPISGHTALYWYRQSLGQGLEFLIYFQGNSAPDKSGLPSDRFSAERTGGSVSTLTIQRTQQEDSAVYLCASSFHVEGCETQYFGPGTRLLVL.

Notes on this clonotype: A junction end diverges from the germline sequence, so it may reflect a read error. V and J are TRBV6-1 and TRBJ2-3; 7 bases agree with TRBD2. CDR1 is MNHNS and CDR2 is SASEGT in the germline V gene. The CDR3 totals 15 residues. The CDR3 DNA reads TGCGCCAGCAGTGGAGTTAGCGGGAGCACAGATACGCAGTATTTT. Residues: CASSGVSGSTDTQYF.

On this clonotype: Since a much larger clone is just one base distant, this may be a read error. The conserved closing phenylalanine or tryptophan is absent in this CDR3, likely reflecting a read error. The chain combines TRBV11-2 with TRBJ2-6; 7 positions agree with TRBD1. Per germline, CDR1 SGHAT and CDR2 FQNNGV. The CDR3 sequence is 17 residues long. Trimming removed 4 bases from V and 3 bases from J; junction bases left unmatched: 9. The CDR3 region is CASSSSTGSGGANVLTL. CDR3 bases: TGTGCCAGCAGCTCTTCGACAGGGTCCGGTGGGGCCAACGTCCTGACTTTA.

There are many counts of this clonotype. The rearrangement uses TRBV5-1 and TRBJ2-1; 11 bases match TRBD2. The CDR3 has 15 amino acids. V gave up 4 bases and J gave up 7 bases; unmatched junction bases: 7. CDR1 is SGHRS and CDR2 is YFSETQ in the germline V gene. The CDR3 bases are TGCGCCAGCAGCCCCGGACTAGCGGGTCCGAATGAGCAGTTCTTC. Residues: CASSPGLAGPNEQFF.